This T cell receptor (beta chain) was found in a study of shared clonotypes between healthy human individuals. About this clone: Its specificity is not known. The sample carries other DNA sequences with the same CDR3.

Data came from immunoSEQ multiplex PCR; TCRdb stores just in-frame clones and leaves some out. The sample includes some 2.1 million clones, about 95% of them seen just once. Study-level results: The study generally estimated greater richness for naive than memory subsets. The low donor count limited represented genetic and exposure-history diversity. Relative to clonotypes present in all four donors, those not shared had lower generation probabilities.

Naive CD8 populations comprised CD45RO-negative cells positively selected for CCR7, excluding terminally differentiated effector memory CD45RA+ cells. All of the donors resided in Nashville, Tennessee, and each was a Caucasian adult. The CDR3 extends over 12 amino acids. The germline V gene encodes CDR1 MDHEN and CDR2 SYDVKM. Trimming took 3 bases from V and 6 from J, leaving 8 bases between them. The chain carries TRBV28 and TRBJ1-1; maybe TRBD1 (5 bases). This TCR came from a man aged 18 to 35 in good health. The sequencing sample was made of naive CD8+ T cells sorted from blood. CDR3 residues: CASSFGGAEAFF. For the CDR3, the DNA is TGTGCCAGCAGTTTCGGGGGAGCTGAAGCTTTCTTT.